Sequencing of this T cell receptor (beta chain) was carried out in a study of CD8 T cells in ankylosing spondylitis (dated by TCRdb to about 2017). Concerning the study at large: To find TCR variants linked to disease, the study profiled T cell receptor beta repertoires in ankylosing spondylitis patients and healthy donors. The whole study cohort included about a hundred healthy donors and over 20 ankylosing spondylitis patients. Peripheral blood samples were taken, and synovial fluid was additionally collected from ankylosing spondylitis patients. The investigation overall reported the following: Some TCR beta motif variants had previously been reported in synovial fluid and blood of reactive arthritis patients, which suggested common disease-initiation mechanisms. According to the report, matched synovial fluid samples from ankylosing spondylitis patients were significantly enriched for the disease-linked clones. Blood from ankylosing spondylitis patients appeared to be characterized by a TCR beta motif composed of about eight highly homologous amino acid variants. The disease-linked clones had a CD8+ phenotype and were found at relatively low frequencies in peripheral blood.

These reads were obtained on an Illumina HiSeq 2500. Quantitative 5'-RACE with molecular barcodes was used to prepare TCR beta libraries. As for the authors' bioinformatics: A new computational method, built on a probabilistic model of VDJ rearrangement, was used to identify disease-linked TCR variants. TCRdb handled the public reads itself, with Q25 trimming in fastp and clone calling in MiXCR, and kept productive beta chains. Rows with one shared CDR3 protein collapse into an entry with the most common genes and DNA. The V and J calls were determined by TCRdb, not by the authors. The sample table contains 300,000 to 400,000 distinct CDR3 sequences; only one count was recorded for about 20% of them. Around 13% of the sample is held by the ten biggest clonotypes. The CDR3 covers 11 residues, taking in both the cysteine and the phenylalanine. Of the read, only the CDR3 DNA is kept; its 33 bases are in frame from base 1. CDR1 and CDR2 are read off the germline V gene as KGHDR and SFDVKD. A distance of 5 bases separates the germline ends of V and J, which lose 9 bases and 2 bases respectively.

To note about this clonotype: What this receptor recognizes is not known. There are no base qualities to consult, and no much larger clone falls within one base.

The sequenced sample consisted of blood, either unsorted or a sorted T cell fraction (not recorded which). The sequence came from a male donor with ankylosing spondylitis or in good health (not recorded which). The chain is encoded by TRBV24-1 joined to TRBJ2-3; a confident D gene designation cannot be given. The CDR3 protein sequence reads: CATENTDTQYF. Here is the DNA: TGTGCCACCGAGAACACAGATACGCAGTATTTT.